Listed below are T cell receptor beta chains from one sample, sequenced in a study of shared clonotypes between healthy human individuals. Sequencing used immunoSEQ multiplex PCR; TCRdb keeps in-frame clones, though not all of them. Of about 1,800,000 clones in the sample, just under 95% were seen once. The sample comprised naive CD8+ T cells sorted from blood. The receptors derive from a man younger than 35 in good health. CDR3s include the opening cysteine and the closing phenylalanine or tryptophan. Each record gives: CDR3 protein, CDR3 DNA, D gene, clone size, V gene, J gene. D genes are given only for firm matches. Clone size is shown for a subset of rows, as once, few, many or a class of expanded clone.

CASSWTGMSYEQYF	TGTGCCAGCAGTTGGACAGGAATGAGCTACGAGCAGTACTTC	TRBD1	NA	TRBV28	TRBJ2-7
CASSQEPAGYTDTQYF	TGTGCCAGCAGCCAAGAGCCAGCGGGTTACACAGATACGCAGTATTTT	NA	NA	TRBV14	TRBJ2-3
CASSEEPAFTDTQYF	TGTGCCAGCAGTGAAGAACCGGCTTTCACAGATACGCAGTATTTT	NA	NA	TRBV6-1	TRBJ2-3
CASSSGLAGRSSYNEQFF	TGTGCCAGCAGTTCCGGACTAGCGGGTAGGAGCTCCTACAATGAGCAGTTCTTC	TRBD2	once	TRBV27	TRBJ2-1
CASSLSQGWWDTEAFF	TGTGCCAGCAGTTTAAGCCAGGGATGGTGGGACACTGAAGCTTTCTTT	NA	NA	TRBV27	TRBJ1-1
CASGGQGNQPQHF	TGTGCCAGCGGGGGACAGGGCAATCAGCCCCAGCATTTT	TRBD1	NA	TRBV28	TRBJ1-5
CASSSTLTFPYGYTF	TGTGCCAGCAGCTCCACCTTGACATTCCCCTATGGCTACACCTTC	NA	NA	TRBV6-5	TRBJ1-2
CASSFSSGNTIYF	TGTGCCAGCAGCTTTAGCTCTGGAAACACCATATATTTT	NA	NA	TRBV28	TRBJ1-3
CASSPEEYSNQPQHF	TGTGCCAGCAGCCCGGAGGAGTATAGCAATCAGCCCCAGCATTTT	NA	NA	TRBV6-6	TRBJ1-5
CASSPSPQDMGLGAFF	TGTGCCAGCAGCCCTAGCCCCCAGGACATGGGTTTAGGAGCTTTCTTT	NA	NA	TRBV9	TRBJ1-1
CASISSPSGNYEQFF	TGTGCCAGCATCTCAAGTCCTAGCGGGAACTATGAGCAGTTCTTC	TRBD2	NA	TRBV7-2	TRBJ2-1
CASSQDNQVTYEQYF	TGCGCCAGCAGCCAAGATAACCAGGTTACCTACGAGCAGTACTTC	NA	NA	TRBV4-3	TRBJ2-7
CASSPPSQETQYF	TGTGCCAGCAGCCCCCCAAGCCAAGAGACCCAGTACTTC	NA	NA	TRBV9	TRBJ2-5
CASSQQDAGYEQYF	TGCGCCAGCAGCCAACAGGACGCGGGGTATGAGCAGTACTTC	NA	NA	TRBV4-1	TRBJ2-7
CAWTGTGSRGYTF	TGTGCCTGGACCGGGACAGGGTCCCGTGGCTACACCTTC	TRBD1	NA	TRBV30	TRBJ1-2
CASSDTYEQYF	TGCGCCAGCAGCGACACTTACGAGCAGTACTTC	NA	NA	TRBV10-2	TRBJ2-7
CASSLSRGGSYNEQFF	TGTGCCAGCAGCTTATCCCGGGGGGGATCCTACAATGAGCAGTTCTTC	TRBD2	NA	TRBV7-3	TRBJ2-1
CASSSLNEQFF	TGTGCCAGCAGTTCCCTCAATGAGCAGTTCTTC	NA	NA	TRBV2	TRBJ2-1
CASSVAGLGTEAFF	TGTGCCAGCAGCGTAGCAGGGTTGGGCACTGAAGCTTTCTTT	NA	NA	TRBV9	TRBJ1-1
CASSLEEGDEKLFF	TGTGCCAGCAGCCTTGAGGAGGGAGATGAAAAACTGTTTTTT	NA	NA	TRBV7-6	TRBJ1-4
CASSLESEAFF	TGTGCCAGCAGCTTGGAGAGTGAAGCTTTCTTT	NA	NA	TRBV7-9	TRBJ1-1
CASSLDRGDYSYEQYF	TGTGCCAGCAGCTTGGACAGGGGGGACTACTCCTACGAGCAGTACTTC	NA	NA	TRBV5-6	TRBJ2-7
CASSLVGQGNGYTF	TGTGCCAGCAGCTTAGTGGGACAGGGGAATGGCTACACCTTC	TRBD1	NA	TRBV13	TRBJ1-2
CASSPDEGSNQPQHF	TGTGCCAGCAGCCCCGACGAGGGGAGCAATCAGCCCCAGCATTTT	NA	NA	TRBV6-5	TRBJ1-5
CASTSRQGPNQPQHF	TGTGCCAGTACGAGCAGACAGGGACCCAATCAGCCCCAGCATTTT	TRBD1	NA	TRBV19	TRBJ1-5
CASSYKGSTPSDTQYF	TGTGCCAGCAGCTATAAAGGGAGCACCCCTTCCGATACGCAGTATTTT	NA	NA	TRBV9	TRBJ2-3
CASSFEQGANTEAFF	TGTGCCAGCAGTTTCGAACAGGGGGCTAACACTGAAGCTTTCTTT	TRBD1	once	TRBV6-5	TRBJ1-1
CASSYVGLSRDEQYF	TGTGCCAGCAGTTACGTTGGGCTTTCCCGGGACGAGCAGTACTTC	NA	NA	TRBV6-5	TRBJ2-7
CAWSVGTGGSYEQYF	TGTGCCTGGAGTGTAGGGACAGGGGGTTCCTACGAGCAGTACTTC	TRBD1	NA	TRBV30	TRBJ2-7
CASSIGGAPTDTQYF	TGTGCCAGCAGCATCGGGGGGGCCCCCACAGATACGCAGTATTTT	TRBD2	NA	TRBV9	TRBJ2-3
CASSAETGIGETQYF	TGTGCCAGCAGCGCCGAAACAGGGATCGGAGAGACCCAGTACTTC	NA	NA	TRBV9	TRBJ2-5
CASSQGDWENRLMMFF	TGCGCCAGCAGCCAAGGAGATTGGGAAAACCGCCTGATGATGTTCTTC	NA	NA	TRBV4-1	TRBJ2-1
CASSLFGGLGSYEQYF	TGTGCCAGCAGTTTATTTGGGGGCCTAGGGTCCTACGAGCAGTACTTC	NA	NA	TRBV27	TRBJ2-7
CASSLQGSSYGYTF	TGTGCCAGCAGCTTGCAGGGGTCCAGCTATGGCTACACCTTC	NA	NA	TRBV5-4	TRBJ1-2
CASGVGGQATYEQYF	TGTGCCAGCGGCGTTGGGGGACAGGCGACCTACGAGCAGTACTTC	TRBD1	NA	TRBV28	TRBJ2-7
CASSAHPGDTGVKLFF	TGTGCCAGCAGCGCTCATCCGGGTGACACCGGAGTGAAACTGTTTTTT	NA	NA	TRBV9	TRBJ1-4
CASRGPSYEQYF	TGTGCCAGCAGAGGGCCATCCTACGAGCAGTACTTC	NA	few	TRBV27	TRBJ2-7
CASSAASSGPDVEETQYF	TGCGCCAGCAGCGCGGCGTCTAGCGGACCCGACGTGGAAGAGACCCAGTACTTC	TRBD2	NA	TRBV5-1	TRBJ2-5
CSAPGQGPADTQYF	TGCAGCGCACCGGGACAGGGGCCCGCAGATACGCAGTATTTT	TRBD1	NA	TRBV29-1	TRBJ2-3
CASSLGTGQYF	TGTGCCAGCAGCTTAGGGACAGGCCAGTATTTT	TRBD1	NA	TRBV7-9	TRBJ2-3
CASGWDTNYGYTF	TGTGCTAGTGGTTGGGACACCAACTATGGCTACACCTTC	NA	NA	TRBV12-5	TRBJ1-2
CASSTNRAPSGNTIYF	TGTGCCAGCAGCACCAACAGGGCCCCCTCTGGAAACACCATATATTTT	NA	NA	TRBV7-9	TRBJ1-3
CASSLGQGLLHEQYF	TGCGCCAGCAGCTTGGGGCAGGGGCTACTCCACGAGCAGTACTTC	NA	NA	TRBV5-1	TRBJ2-7
CATSRGTAYNSPLHF	TGTGCCACCAGCCGAGGGACAGCATATAATTCACCCCTCCACTTT	TRBD1	NA	TRBV15	TRBJ1-6
CASSPIPTQETQYF	TGTGCCAGCAGCCCGATCCCCACCCAAGAGACCCAGTACTTC	NA	NA	TRBV7-2	TRBJ2-5